A selection of T cell receptor beta chains follows, all from one sample in a study of shared clonotypes between healthy human individuals. The data were produced by immunoSEQ multiplex PCR, yet TCRdb's version contains in-frame clones alone and is incomplete. The top ten hold 10% to 15% of the sample, which has around 500,000 clones, about 84% seen once. Source material: PBMCs. The source of these receptors is a woman between 40 and 55 years old in good health. Some clones in this sample may be carry-over from other donors' samples. CDR3s leave out the opening cysteine and the closing phenylalanine or tryptophan. Fields, in order: CDR3 length, J gene, V gene, D gene, CDR3 protein. The D gene is left open where the match is weak.

11,TRBJ2-1,TRBV2,.,ASSPDRNNEQF
14,TRBJ1-5,TRBV5-5,.,ASSLLGLLGNQPQH
13,TRBJ1-1,TRBV5-1,.,ASSLEAAYNTEAF
13,TRBJ1-4,TRBV2,TRBD1,ASRDTGTANEKLF
13,TRBJ1-2,TRBV27,.,ASSLVYSPNYGYT
13,TRBJ2-1,TRBV30,TRBD2,ALSIGGTTKKEQF
11,TRBJ1-1,TRBV11-3,.,ASSLFGDTEAF
12,TRBJ1-5,TRBV7-2,.,ASSLSRVNQPQH
15,TRBJ1-1,TRBV19,TRBD1,ASSTTTGTALNTEAF
14,TRBJ2-7,TRBV7-2,.,ASSLGGAGEGYEQY
10,TRBJ1-2,TRBV28,.,ASHRQNYGYT